The 28 T cell receptor beta chains below were found in one sample sequenced in a study of beta chain features in type 1 diabetes. Reverse transcribing all isolated RNA meant expressed TCRB transcripts were sequenced. Profiled with immunoSEQ multiplex PCR; TCRdb holds only in-frame clones, not every one. This sample has 300,000 to 450,000 clones, with less than 20% found just once. The sequenced sample was naive CD4+ T cells from blood. Every receptor here comes from a woman between 18 and 29 years old in good health.

As DNA, the CDR3 is TGTGCCAGCAGTACAAGACTAGCGGGGCTCACAGATACGCAGTATTTT. Translation gives CASSTRLAGLTDTQYF. The chain couples TRBV6-6 to TRBJ2-3, with 11 nucleotides matching TRBD2. This CDR3 contains 16 residues. Germline assignment: CDR1 MNHNY and CDR2 SVGAGI (reference sequence). Trimming removed 5 bases from V and 2 bases from J; junction bases left unmatched: 6.

The rearrangement joins TRBV9 to TRBJ2-1, with 9 bases aligning to TRBD2. The length of the CDR3 is 15 residues. The ends lost 0 bases at V and 5 bases at J; junction bases unmatched: 3. Germline V gene lookup returns CDR1 SGDLS and CDR2 YYNGEE. CDR3 region: CASSVASGANNEQFF. CDR3 in DNA: TGTGCCAGCAGCGTAGCTAGCGGGGCCAACAATGAGCAGTTCTTC.

The rearrangement joins TRBV10-3 to TRBJ2-1; D may be TRBD2 (6 bases). The germline CDR1 and CDR2 sequences are ENHRY and SYGVKD. Trimming cost V 2 bases and J 4 bases, with 18 bases left between them. This CDR3 contains 17 residues. Here the CDR3 DNA reads TGTGCCATCAGTGAGAGGTCTAGCGACGAATTATACAATGAGCAGTTCTTC. Residues: CAISERSSDELYNEQFF.

In this sample, this clone turned up a few times. The chain has TRBV6-5 and TRBJ2-1, with a tentative D call TRBD2 (5 bases). Trimming stripped 8 bases from V and 0 bases from J, with 14 bases between. In germline, CDR1 is MNHEY, CDR2 SVGAGI. The CDR3 runs to 15 residues. The CDR3 DNA follows: TGTGCCAGCCGGGAAGGCGTTAGCTCCTACAATGAGCAGTTCTTC. Amino acids: CASREGVSSYNEQFF.

There are a few counts of this clone. The chain carries TRBV2 and TRBJ1-5, with TRBD1 matching over 10 bases. CDR1 is SNHLY, CDR2 FYNNEI, per germline. This CDR3 region has 15 residues. The V segment lost 5 bases and the J segment 2 bases; nucleotides outside the gene matches: 3. DNA for the CDR3: TGTGCCAGCAGTCGGGGGACAGGGGGCAATCAGCCCCAGCATTTT. Protein sequence: CASSRGTGGNQPQHF.

The chain joins TRBV5-6 to TRBJ1-2; perhaps TRBD1 as D (6 bases). CDR1 is SGHDT and CDR2 is YYEEEE in the germline V gene. The length of the CDR3 is 15 residues. Trimming took off 4 bases at V and 5 bases at J, with 18 bases between the two ends. CDR3 DNA: TGTGCCAGCAGCGGGATTGGGGGGGCTGGTTATGGCTACACCTTC. Translation: CASSGIGGAGYGYTF.

This clone has more than one count but fewer than ten. The V gene is TRBV7-2, the J gene TRBJ1-2; D is uncertain. This CDR3 has 15 amino acids. CDR1 and CDR2 from the germline V gene are SGHTA and FQGNSA. V was shortened by 2 bases and J by 0 bases, with 10 bases between the two germline ends. The CDR3 sequence: CASSLSPGSNYGYTF. Here the CDR3 DNA reads TGTGCCAGCAGCTTATCCCCGGGGTCTAACTATGGCTACACCTTC.

The rearrangement links TRBV18 to TRBJ2-1; 7 nucleotides line up with TRBD1. Trimming took 6 bases from V and 0 from J; bases not matched to a gene: 8. The CDR3 is 16 amino acids. CDR1 and CDR2 from the germline V gene are KGHSH and LQKENI. DNA of the CDR3: TGTGCCAGCTCTCGACCGGGACAGAACTCCTACAATGAGCAGTTCTTC. It yields the protein CASSRPGQNSYNEQFF.

This clone was seen only a few times. The rearrangement links TRBV6-6 to TRBJ2-2, with 13 bases that match TRBD2. Trimming cost V 6 bases and J 7 bases; bases outside gene matches: 5. Germline V gene lookup returns CDR1 MNHNY and CDR2 SVGAGI (reference sequence). The CDR3 runs 15 residues. The DNA for the CDR3 is TGTGCCAGCAGATTACTAGCGGGGGGGATCGGGGAGCTGTTTTTT. It specifies CASRLLAGGIGELFF.

The genes are TRBV6-6 and TRBJ1-1; 10 bases are shared with TRBD1. CDR3 size: 15 residues. Germline loops: CDR1 MNHNY, CDR2 SVGAGI (reference sequence). With 4 bases clipped from V and 2 bases from J, the junction kept 4 bases outside the gene matches. This CDR3 reads CASSLRTGGNTEAFF. The DNA for the CDR3 is TGTGCCAGCAGTTTAAGGACAGGGGGAAACACTGAAGCTTTCTTT.

V is TRBV4-1 and J is TRBJ2-7; maybe TRBD1 (5 bases). V dropped 6 bases and J dropped 1 base, with 16 bases sitting between them. CDR1 and CDR2 (germline): MGHRA, YSYEKL. The CDR3 has 15 amino acids. For the CDR3, the DNA is TGCGCCAGCAGGATGATTGGTCAGGGTTCCTACGAGCAGTACTTC. Its translation: CASRMIGQGSYEQYF.

This clone has only a few counts. This sequence joins TRBV29-1 and TRBJ1-1; no definite D call. Between the trimmed V and J ends, which lost 3 bases and 3 bases, there was a span of 11 bases. Germline V gene lookup returns CDR1 SQVTM and CDR2 ANQGSEA. The CDR3 consists of 13 residues. This CDR3 is CSVESHGDTEAFF. CDR3 nucleotides: TGCAGCGTTGAGTCACACGGGGACACTGAAGCTTTCTTT.

The chain has TRBV4-1 and TRBJ1-5; D may be TRBD1 (6 bases). Germline V gene sequence: CDR1 MGHRA, CDR2 YSYEKL. The CDR3 contains 18 residues. Trimming stripped 2 bases from V and 7 bases from J, with 24 bases between. In DNA, the CDR3 is TGCGCCAGCAGCCAACACGCGACAACAGGGAGAGTAGGGCAGCCCCAGCATTTT. Translation: CASSQHATTGRVGQPQHF.

The rearrangement uses TRBV5-4 and TRBJ2-3; possibly TRBD2 for D (6 bases). Germline V gene data show CDR1 as SGHNT and CDR2 as YYREEE (reference sequence). Trimming took off 1 base at V and 10 bases at J, with 28 bases between the two ends. The CDR3 extends over 18 amino acids. CDR3 in amino acids: CASSLFPRDSAAPAPQYF. The CDR3 DNA reads TGTGCCAGCAGCTTGTTCCCCCGGGACTCCGCCGCGCCCGCTCCGCAGTATTTT.

This clone has more than one count but fewer than ten. The rearrangement joins TRBV7-8 to TRBJ1-2, with TRBD1 identical over 7 bases. With V trimmed by 1 base and J by 3 bases, 8 bases remained unmatched. Looked up from germline, CDR1 is SGHVS and CDR2 is FQNEAQ. This CDR3 is 16 amino acids long. The CDR3 DNA sequence: TGTGCCAGCAGCTTAGTCCGGGACAGTTTTTACTATGGCTACACCTTC. This codes for CASSLVRDSFYYGYTF.

This clone was detected a few times. DNA of the CDR3: TGTGCCAGTACAAGTGGCGCTAGCGGACAAAGTACGCAGTATTTT. It encodes CASTSGASGQSTQYF. J is TRBJ2-3 and V is TRBV19; 7 positions agree with TRBD2. CDR3 length: 15 residues. The germline CDR1 and CDR2 sequences are LNHDA and SQIVND (reference sequence). The trim removed 7 bases at V and 8 bases at J, leaving 15 bases unmatched.

The rearrangement joins TRBV14 to TRBJ2-5; D possibly corresponds to TRBD2 (5 bases). V lost 0 bases, J lost 5 bases, and 22 bases lay in between. CDR1 SGHDN and CDR2 FVKESK come from the germline V gene. The CDR3 length is 18 residues. The CDR3 loop reads CASSQDPVWTSGGETQYF. The CDR3 DNA reads TGTGCCAGCAGCCAAGATCCTGTGTGGACTTCGGGCGGGGAGACCCAGTACTTC.

The chain employs TRBV4-2 and TRBJ2-5; 8 bases align to TRBD2. Trimming took 0 bases from V and 5 from J; bases not matched to a gene: 8. This CDR3 contains 16 residues. The germline gives CDR1 LGHNA, CDR2 YNFKEQ. The CDR3 DNA reads TGTGCCAGCAGCCAAGACCGGGAGGGCCCTTTGGAGACCCAGTACTTC. Protein product: CASSQDREGPLETQYF.

The V call is TRBV29-1, the J call TRBJ2-1, with TRBD1 identical over 8 bases. This CDR3 has 14 residues. Germline loops: CDR1 SQVTM, CDR2 ANQGSEA. V trimming: 7 bases; J trimming: 5 bases; junction bases outside the gene matches: 10. In nucleotides, the CDR3 is TGCAGCGCCGACAGGGGCCTTAGCAACAATGAGCAGTTCTTC. It encodes CSADRGLSNNEQFF.

In its sample, this clone was seen a few times. This rearrangement joins TRBV5-1 to TRBJ2-7; 14 bases map to TRBD2. Germline loops: CDR1 SGHRS, CDR2 YFSETQ. With V trimmed by 6 bases and J by 6 bases, 8 bases remained unmatched. CDR3 size: 15 residues. CDR3 DNA sequence: TGCGCCAGCAAGGGCGGGACTAGCGGGAGTATCGAGCAGTACTTC. Translated, it gives CASKGGTSGSIEQYF. The full variable domain, in which reference TRBV5-1 and TRBJ2-7 provide the parts outside the CDR3, is KAGVTQTPRYLIKTRGQQVTLSCSPISGHRSVSWYQQTPGQGLQFLFEYFSETQRNKGNFPGRFSGRQFSNSRSEMNVSTLELGDSALYLCASKGGTSGSIEQYFGPGTRLTVT.

This clone has only one observation. J is TRBJ1-2 and V is TRBV20-1; tentatively, D is TRBD1 (5 bases). The CDR3 consists of 10 residues. Germline V gene data show CDR1 as DFQATT and CDR2 as SNEGSKA (reference sequence). V lost 3 bases and J lost 7, with 6 bases in between. Here the CDR3 DNA reads TGCAGTGCTAGGGGGGGTGGCTACACCTTC. It translates to CSARGGGYTF.

The V gene is TRBV30, the J gene TRBJ2-7; a possible D gene is TRBD1 (5 bases). The CDR3 totals 15 residues. The V gene lost 3 bases and the J gene lost 2 bases, with 17 bases spanning the gap. The V gene's germline CDR1 is GTSNPN and CDR2 SVGIG (reference sequence). Here the CDR3 DNA reads TGTGCCTGGAGCCGGACACCTCCGGCCACCTACGAGCAGTACTTC. Amino acid sequence: CAWSRTPPATYEQYF.

V is TRBV6-5 and J is TRBJ2-5; 13 nucleotides align to TRBD2. V gave up 0 bases and J gave up 4 bases; unmatched junction bases: 2. This CDR3 spans 16 amino acids. From germline, CDR1 is MNHEY and CDR2 SVGAGI. The CDR3, as DNA: TGTGCCAGCAGTTACTCTGGACTAGCGGGAGTAGAGACCCAGTACTTC. This gives the protein CASSYSGLAGVETQYF.

This clone was detected only a few times. This chain joins TRBV10-3 and TRBJ1-2, with D tentatively TRBD1 (5 bases). Germline-derived CDR1 and CDR2 are ENHRY and SYGVKD. V lost 1 base to trimming and J lost 8 bases, with 20 bases between them. This CDR3 is built from 16 residues. CDR3 in amino acids: CAISEFGSRDGGGYTF. CDR3 nucleotide sequence: TGTGCCATCAGTGAGTTTGGGTCGAGAGACGGGGGAGGCTACACCTTC.

The rearrangement links TRBV7-2 to TRBJ2-5; D gene ambiguous. The germline CDR1 and CDR2 sequences are SGHTA and FQGNSA. The CDR3 extends over 13 amino acids. V gave up 2 bases and J gave up 5 bases, with 9 bases separating them. The CDR3, as DNA: TGTGCCAGCAGCTTAATGTTCGGGGAGACCCAGTACTTC. It codes for CASSLMFGETQYF. Full variable domain (rest looked up from reference TRBV7-2 and TRBJ2-5): GAGVSQSPSNKVTEKGKDVELRCDPISGHTALYWYRQSLGQGLEFLIYFQGNSAPDKSGLPSDRFSAERTGGSVSTLTIQRTQQEDSAVYLCASSLMFGETQYFGPGTRLLVL.

This clone has only a few counts. The chain couples TRBV7-9 to TRBJ2-7; D perhaps matches TRBD1 (5 bases). The CDR3 sequence is 15 residues long. CDR1 SEHNR and CDR2 FQNEAQ come from the germline V gene (reference sequence). Trimming pared 4 bases from V and 7 bases from J, leaving 20 bases between. CDR3 nucleotides: TGTGCCAGCAGCTCCCACCCTGAAACTAAGGGGGAGCAGTACTTC. It yields the protein CASSSHPETKGEQYF.

This clone was observed a few times. This rearrangement joins TRBV6-5 to TRBJ2-3, with 7 bases fitting TRBD2. This CDR3 is built from 15 residues. CDR1 is MNHEY, CDR2 SVGAGI, per germline. Trimming cost V 2 bases and J 2 bases; bases outside gene matches: 4. CDR3 amino acids: CASSYGLAATDTQYF. The CDR3 bases are TGTGCCAGCAGTTACGGGCTAGCGGCCACAGATACGCAGTATTTT.

The sample holds a few counts of this clone. The rearrangement uses TRBV30 and TRBJ2-3, with TRBD2 identical over 9 bases. Germline lookup yields CDR1 GTSNPN and CDR2 SVGIG (reference sequence). With V trimmed by 3 bases and J by 0 bases, 10 bases remained unmatched. There are 17 residues in the CDR3. The CDR3 DNA reads as TGTGCCTGGAGCGCCCAAAGAACTAGCGGGAGCACAGATACGCAGTATTTT. It encodes CAWSAQRTSGSTDTQYF.